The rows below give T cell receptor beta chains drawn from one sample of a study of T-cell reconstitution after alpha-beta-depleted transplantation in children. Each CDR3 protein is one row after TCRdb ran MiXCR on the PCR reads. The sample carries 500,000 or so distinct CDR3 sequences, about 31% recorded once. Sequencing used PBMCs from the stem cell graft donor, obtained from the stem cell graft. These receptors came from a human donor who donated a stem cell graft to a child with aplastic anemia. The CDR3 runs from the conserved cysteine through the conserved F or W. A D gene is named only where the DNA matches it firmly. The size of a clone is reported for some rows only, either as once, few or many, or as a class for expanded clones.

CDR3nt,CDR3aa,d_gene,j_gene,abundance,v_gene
TGTGCCAGCAGCGACCCCAACTATGGCTACACCTTC,CASSDPNYGYTF,.,TRBJ1-2,few,TRBV9
TGTGCCAGCTCTCCCCAACATGGAGATGAGCAGTTCTTC,CASSPQHGDEQFF,.,TRBJ2-1,.,TRBV18
TGTGCCAGCAGTCCCGGCTTACTAGGGTACACCGGGGAGCTGTTTTTT,CASSPGLLGYTGELFF,.,TRBJ2-2,.,TRBV6-5
TGTGCCATCAGCTTGGACAGGGGAAAGGAGACCCAGTACTTC,CAISLDRGKETQYF,TRBD1,TRBJ2-5,few,TRBV10-3
TGTGCCAGCAGTTTCGGGGCAGGACGCTCTGGAAACACCATATATTTT,CASSFGAGRSGNTIYF,.,TRBJ1-3,.,TRBV6-5
TGCGCCAGCAGCCAAGCGGTTTATTCGGTGACCGGGGAGCTGTTTTTT,CASSQAVYSVTGELFF,.,TRBJ2-2,many,TRBV4-3
TGTGCCAGCAGACGAAGAGGGGTAGCGGGAGCGGGAACAGATACGCAGTATTTT,CASRRRGVAGAGTDTQYF,TRBD2,TRBJ2-3,few,TRBV12-3/TRBV12-4
TGCAGTGCTAGTGTCAGTTACCAAGAGACCCAGTACTTC,CSASVSYQETQYF,.,TRBJ2-5,few,TRBV20-1
TGTGCCATCAGTGAGATCCGGGCGGAGACCCAGTACTTC,CAISEIRAETQYF,.,TRBJ2-5,.,TRBV10-3
TGTGCCAGCAGCTTGGAAACAGATGGCTACACCTTC,CASSLETDGYTF,.,TRBJ1-2,.,TRBV7-9
TGCGCCAGCAGCTTGGGGGGGGAAAGGGGAAGGGAAGCTTTCTTT,CASSLGGERGREAFF,.,TRBJ1-1,.,TRBV5-1
TGTGCCAGTAGCATCCAGCGGGAGAGGTACAATGAGCAGTTCTTC,CASSIQRERYNEQFF,TRBD2,TRBJ2-1,.,TRBV19
TGTGCCAGCAGCCCCGGGACAGACTCCTACAATGAGCAGTTCTTC,CASSPGTDSYNEQFF,TRBD1,TRBJ2-1,few,TRBV6-1
TGCGCCAGCAGCTTGGGGACCGCGAACACCGGGGAGCTGTTTTTT,CASSLGTANTGELFF,.,TRBJ2-2,many,TRBV5-1
TGCAGTGCTAGTGACTACAGCTCTTTCGGCAATGAGCAGTTCTTC,CSASDYSSFGNEQFF,.,TRBJ2-1,.,TRBV20-1
TGCGCCAGCAGCCAATATCGTAGCTCCGGGGCAGCCTATTACGAGCAGTACTTC,CASSQYRSSGAAYYEQYF,.,TRBJ2-7,.,TRBV4-1
TGTGCCAGCAGCCCGTCGCAGGGCCCCTGGAGGGGGTGGGAGACCCAGTACTTC,CASSPSQGPWRGWETQYF,.,TRBJ2-5,.,TRBV11-1
TGTGCCACCAGTGGCGGGCGGGGGGCGAATCAGCCCCAGCATTTT,CATSGGRGANQPQHF,.,TRBJ1-5,.,TRBV24-1
TGTGCCAGCAGGAGGGACGCCCTGGATGAGCAGTTCTTC,CASRRDALDEQFF,.,TRBJ2-1,.,TRBV2
TGCAGCGTTCAAAGAACGGGGGCAATAATCGATGAGCAGTTCTTC,CSVQRTGAIIDEQFF,.,TRBJ2-1,few,TRBV29-1
TGTGCCAGCAGCCGTAAGGACACAACCTATGGCTACACCTTC,CASSRKDTTYGYTF,.,TRBJ1-2,few,TRBV7-9
TGTGCCAGCTCCAGTACAGGGTCGGACACCGGGGAGCTGTTTTTT,CASSSTGSDTGELFF,.,TRBJ2-2,.,TRBV6-1
TGTGCCAGCAGCGTTCAAGCGGGCCTACAAGAGACCCAGTACTTC,CASSVQAGLQETQYF,.,TRBJ2-5,.,TRBV6-2/TRBV6-3
TGTGCCAGCACAACGGGACAGGGGGGCATAACTGAAGCTTTCTTT,CASTTGQGGITEAFF,TRBD1,TRBJ1-1,.,TRBV12-3/TRBV12-4
TGTGCCAGCAGCACCAACAGGGGTACCGGCTACACCTTC,CASSTNRGTGYTF,TRBD1,TRBJ1-2,few,TRBV7-2
TGCAGCGTTGGGGACAGGGGTAACGAGCAGTACTTC,CSVGDRGNEQYF,TRBD1,TRBJ2-7,few,TRBV29-1
TGTGCCAGCAGATCCGGGGGCAATCAGCCCCAGCATTTT,CASRSGGNQPQHF,.,TRBJ1-5,.,TRBV12-3/TRBV12-4
TGTGCCAGCCGTGTATACCGGGACGCCGAAGAGACCCAGTACTTC,CASRVYRDAEETQYF,.,TRBJ2-5,many,TRBV27
TGTGCCAGCAGTTACTCTAGCGGGAGTGGAGAGACCCAGTACTTC,CASSYSSGSGETQYF,TRBD2,TRBJ2-5,.,TRBV6-5
TGCAGTGCTCCCCGGGCTAGCGCCACCTACGAGCAGTACTTC,CSAPRASATYEQYF,.,TRBJ2-7,few,TRBV20-1
TGTGCCAGCACCAAAGGACAGGGACTGAGCTCTGGGGCCAACGTCCTGACTTTC,CASTKGQGLSSGANVLTF,TRBD1,TRBJ2-6,.,TRBV27